This T cell receptor beta chain was sequenced during a study of blood T cells in healthy people across ages. The study recruited healthy Caucasian donors from Russia who were aged about 6 to 100. The study, taken as a whole, reports: Per million T cells, the diversity of TCR beta decreased roughly linearly as age advanced.

The CDR3 is 15 amino acids. V was clipped by 4 bases and J by 5 bases, with 17 bases between them. Germline V gene lookup returns CDR1 MGHDK and CDR2 SYGVNS. With respect to this clonotype: No antigen is known for it.

A second roughly 6 to 11 cycle PCR used barcoded and J-beta primers. TCRdb called the 5' RACE reads again in MiXCR, with one record for every CDR3 protein. The data contain roughly 1,300,000 distinct CDR3 sequences, 59% of them singletons. The clonotype comes from a man aged 18-30 years in good health. The genes are TRBV25-1 and TRBJ1-1, with TRBD1 as a possible D gene (6 bases). Sequenced sample: blood. DNA for the CDR3: TGTGCCAGCAGTGCCTTTCAGGGAAGGGGGACTGAAGCTTTCTTT. Encoded protein: CASSAFQGRGTEAFF.